A single sample is the source of the 20 T cell receptor beta chains below, sequenced in a study of T cells in localized non-small cell lung cancer. TCRdb's table, derived via immunoSEQ multiplex PCR, lists solely in-frame clones and lacks some. The sample lists around 79,000 clones; roughly 75% were seen once. The sample consisted of PBMCs, taken before any cancer treatment. These receptors all stem from a man aged 35-75 years with stage II squamous cell lung carcinoma.

The gene calls are TRBV9 and TRBJ1-4; D call uncertain. Germline V gene lookup returns CDR1 SGDLS and CDR2 YYNGEE. The CDR3 is 15 amino acids. Deletions cut 0 bases from V and 7 bases from J, with 13 bases between. CDR3: CASSVASAKGEKLFF. CDR3 bases: TGTGCCAGCAGCGTAGCTTCGGCTAAGGGTGAAAAACTGTTTTTT.

V is TRBV4-1 and J is TRBJ2-1; 11 nucleotides align to TRBD2. The junction had 6 bases not matched to a gene; V was cut back by 1 base and J by 7 bases. This CDR3 is built from 16 residues. The V gene's germline CDR1 is MGHRA and CDR2 YSYEKL. The CDR3 nucleotides read TGCGCCAGCAGCCAAGGTCTAGCGGGGGGCGATAATGAGCAGTTCTTC. Its protein product is CASSQGLAGGDNEQFF.

This clone has only one observation. V gene TRBV28 combines with J gene TRBJ2-7, with TRBD2 matching 7 bases. With 6 bases clipped from V and 2 bases from J, the junction kept 4 bases outside the gene matches. This CDR3 contains 13 residues. Germline V gives CDR1 MDHEN, CDR2 SYDVKM. The CDR3 region is CASSGRMAYEQYF. The CDR3 DNA follows: TGTGCCAGCAGCGGGAGGATGGCCTACGAGCAGTACTTC.

This sequence joins TRBV30 and TRBJ1-2; 8 bases fit TRBD1. The CDR3 is made up of 13 amino acids. The germline V gene has CDR1 GTSNPN and CDR2 SVGIG (reference sequence). V dropped 1 base and J dropped 2; count of bases not matched to a gene: 0. The CDR3 DNA reads TGTGCCTGGAGTGGGACAGGGAACTATGGCTACACCTTC. As protein: CAWSGTGNYGYTF.

The chain recombines TRBV13 with TRBJ2-7; the match to TRBD1 covers 8 bases. The length of the CDR3 is 15 residues. Trimming took 5 bases from V and 0 from J; bases not matched to a gene: 6. From germline, CDR1 is PRHDT and CDR2 FYEKMQ (reference sequence). CDR3 in DNA: TGTGCCAGCAGCCCGGACAGGGTAAACTCCTACGAGCAGTACTTC. Its protein is CASSPDRVNSYEQYF.

The CDR3 DNA reads as TGTGCCAGCAGTTACCCGGGAGGCTACAATGAGCAGTTCTTC. Residues: CASSYPGGYNEQFF. The chain joins TRBV27 to TRBJ2-1; the match to TRBD2 covers 7 bases. V shed 4 bases, J shed 3 bases, and the junction held 3 bases outside the gene matches. The CDR3 is 14 amino acids. CDR1 is MNHEY and CDR2 is SMNVEV in the germline V gene (reference sequence).

The rearrangement uses TRBV6-5 and TRBJ2-1; 7 bases line up with TRBD2. Germline CDR1 MNHEY, CDR2 SVGAGI. The CDR3 sequence is 15 residues long. V gave up 10 bases and J gave up 4 bases; unmatched junction bases: 13. The CDR3 is CATTSGLADYNEQFF. DNA of the CDR3: TGTGCCACCACTTCTGGGCTAGCGGATTACAATGAGCAGTTCTTC.

The chain couples TRBV25-1 to TRBJ2-1; 9 positions match TRBD1. Trimming cost V 3 bases and J 8 bases; bases outside gene matches: 11. This CDR3 has 16 residues. Germline loops: CDR1 MGHDK, CDR2 SYGVNS. The CDR3, as DNA: TGTGCCAGCAGTGAGGGGAAGGGACAGGGTGTGTATGAGCAGTTCTTC. It yields the protein CASSEGKGQGVYEQFF.

This CDR3 is CASSQDSSGSAGELFF. The CDR3 DNA reads TGTGCCAGCAGCCAAGATTCTAGCGGGAGTGCTGGGGAGCTGTTTTTT. J is TRBJ2-2 and V is TRBV4-2, with TRBD2 matching over 10 bases. The V gene's germline CDR1 is LGHNA and CDR2 YNFKEQ. CDR3 length equals 16 residues. V lost 0 bases, J lost 8 bases, and 6 bases stayed unmatched.

This clone was found a few times. The chain carries TRBV28 and TRBJ2-5; possibly TRBD2 for D (5 bases). This CDR3 spans 13 amino acids. Looked up from germline, CDR1 is MDHEN and CDR2 is SYDVKM. The germline V and J ends were trimmed by 6 bases and 9 bases, with 17 bases remaining between them. CDR3 residues: CASSFYGERAQYF. The CDR3, as DNA: TGTGCCAGCAGCTTTTACGGGGAAAGGGCCCAGTACTTC.

The rearrangement joins TRBV28 to TRBJ1-4; the match to TRBD1 covers 8 bases. Germline V gene sequence: CDR1 MDHEN, CDR2 SYDVKM. The CDR3 length is 14 residues. V dropped 5 bases and J dropped 6; count of bases not matched to a gene: 5. Written as DNA, the CDR3 is TGTGCCAGCAGTGAACAGGGGGGATATGAAAAACTGTTTTTT. It is translated as CASSEQGGYEKLFF.

The J gene is TRBJ2-3, the V gene TRBV5-4; 10 bases match TRBD1. In germline, CDR1 is SGHNT, CDR2 YYREEE (reference sequence). The CDR3 contains 15 residues. The V segment lost 4 bases and the J segment 1 base; nucleotides outside the gene matches: 3. CDR3 DNA: TGTGCCAGCAGCCCCGGGACAGGGGGCACAGATACGCAGTATTTT. Translated: CASSPGTGGTDTQYF.

The chain has TRBV6-6 and TRBJ1-2; D call uncertain. Trimming shortened V by 6 bases and J by 3 bases, and 17 bases separated the two germline ends. The CDR3 is made up of 15 amino acids. Germline lookup yields CDR1 MNHNY and CDR2 SVGAGI (reference sequence). CDR3 nucleotide sequence: TGTGCCAGCAGCCCTCGGATCCAGGCCTACTATGGCTACACCTTC. It codes for CASSPRIQAYYGYTF.

V and J are TRBV6-6 and TRBJ2-1, with no clear D. This CDR3 is 12 amino acids long. V was trimmed by 7 bases and J by 12 bases, leaving 16 bases between them. The V gene's germline CDR1 is MNHNY and CDR2 SVGAGI (reference sequence). CDR3 coding DNA: TGTGCCAGCACCACTACGACCTGGGTGCAGTTCTTC. It encodes CASTTTTWVQFF.

V gene TRBV7-9 combines with J gene TRBJ2-1, with 7 bases aligning to TRBD2. The CDR3 totals 15 residues. The germline gives CDR1 SEHNR, CDR2 FQNEAQ (reference sequence). The trim removed 2 bases at V and 8 bases at J, leaving 9 bases unmatched. CDR3 DNA sequence: TGTGCCAGCAGCTTATCTGCGGGAGCGACGTATGAGCAGTTCTTC. Translation: CASSLSAGATYEQFF. The full variable domain, in which reference TRBV7-9 and TRBJ2-1 provide the parts outside the CDR3, is DTGVSQNPRHKITKRGQNVTFRCDPISEHNRLYWYRQTLGQGPEFLTYFQNEAQLEKSRLLSDRFSAERPKGSFSTLEIQRTEQGDSAMYLCASSLSAGATYEQFFGPGTRLTVL.

CDR3 sequence (DNA): TGCGCCAGCAGCTTAGCCTATCAGGGGGTACGGGGCTACACCTTC. Protein: CASSLAYQGVRGYTF. V and J are TRBV5-1 and TRBJ1-2; 7 bases agree with TRBD1. The CDR3 contains 15 residues. Germline trimming cut 2 bases from V and 8 bases from J; bases unmatched to any gene: 12. Germline V lookup: CDR1 SGHRS, CDR2 YFSETQ. Filled out from reference TRBV5-1 and TRBJ1-2, the complete variable domain reads KAGVTQTPRYLIKTRGQQVTLSCSPISGHRSVSWYQQTPGQGLQFLFEYFSETQRNKGNFPGRFSGRQFSNSRSEMNVSTLELGDSALYLCASSLAYQGVRGYTFGSGTRLTVV.

The chain recombines TRBV6-5 with TRBJ1-1, with D uncertain. Germline assignment: CDR1 MNHEY and CDR2 SVGAGI. The CDR3 is 12 amino acids. Deletions cut 6 bases from V and 6 bases from J, with 11 bases between. In DNA form, the CDR3 reads TGTGCCAGCAGGCCCATCGGGGCTGAAGCTTTCTTT. The encoded protein is CASRPIGAEAFF.

This chain links TRBV19 with TRBJ2-7; D is unclear. CDR1 is LNHDA and CDR2 is SQIVND in the germline V gene (reference sequence). V dropped 6 bases and J dropped 4 bases, with 16 bases sitting between them. The CDR3 runs to 14 residues. The DNA for the CDR3 is TGTGCCAGTAGCTACAAGACAAGCGTTTACGAGCAGTACTTC. Amino acid sequence: CASSYKTSVYEQYF.

This clone appeared once. This CDR3 reads CASSLGGDRAQPQHF. The CDR3 DNA is TGTGCCAGCAGCTTAGGGGGGGACAGGGCTCAGCCCCAGCATTTT. The chain links TRBV9 to TRBJ1-5; 9 bases map to TRBD1. The CDR3 covers 15 residues. The germline gives CDR1 SGDLS, CDR2 YYNGEE. J lost 6 bases, V lost 4 bases, and 8 bases had no gene match.

V and J are TRBV7-2 and TRBJ1-6; D perhaps matches TRBD1 (6 bases). The germline CDR1 and CDR2 sequences are SGHTA and FQGNSA. Trimming pared 5 bases from V and 10 bases from J, leaving 18 bases between. The CDR3 spans 15 residues. CDR3 amino acids: CASSPRDTSTSPLHF. DNA for the CDR3: TGTGCCAGCAGCCCCCGGGACACCTCAACCTCACCCCTCCACTTT.